Shown below are 9 T cell receptor beta chains from a single sample sequenced in a study of immune evolution from preneoplasia to lung adenocarcinoma. The table came from immunoSEQ multiplex PCR; TCRdb's copy has only in-frame clones and leaves some out. The data contain more than 9,500 clones, over 65% of them seen just once; the ten biggest clones take up about 4%. Sequenced input: FFPE tissue from an adenomatous hyperplasia lung lesion. The sample's subset: atypical adenomatous hyperplasia (AAH), lung preneoplasia. Receptors originate from a person between 45 and 75 years old with lung adenocarcinoma.

This rearrangement joins TRBV11-3 to TRBJ1-3; unclear D gene. CDR3 length equals 12 residues. Per the germline V gene, CDR1 is SGHNT and CDR2 is YENEEA. The V end lost 1 base, the J end lost 3 bases, and 1 base lay between the germline ends. CDR3 DNA sequence: TGTGCCAGCAGCTTAGGTGGAAACACCATATATTTT. Translation: CASSLGGNTIYF.

The V gene is TRBV6-6, the J gene TRBJ2-5, with unresolved D. The V and J ends lost 2 bases and 4 bases respectively, with 2 bases between them. CDR3 length: 11 residues. CDR1 is MNHNY, CDR2 SVGAGI, per germline (reference sequence). CDR3 DNA sequence: TGTGCCAGCAGTTACAGAGAGACCCAGTACTTC. Translation gives CASSYRETQYF.

J is TRBJ2-1 and V is TRBV7-6; D gene ambiguous. The CDR3 sequence is 15 residues long. The germline gives CDR1 SGHVS, CDR2 FNYEAQ. The ends were cut back, 1 base at V and 0 bases at J, with 7 bases in the middle. This CDR3 is CASSLVGSSYNEQFF. CDR3 nucleotide sequence: TGTGCCAGCAGCTTAGTTGGAAGCTCCTACAATGAGCAGTTCTTC.

The genes are TRBV15 and TRBJ1-4; 7 positions agree with TRBD1. The CDR3 length is 17 residues. Germline lookup yields CDR1 LNHNV and CDR2 YYDKDF (reference sequence). Trimming cost V 0 bases and J 6 bases; bases outside gene matches: 10. DNA for the CDR3: TGTGCCACCAGCAGAGATCTGAGGGGGCTAGCCGATGAAAAACTGTTTTTT. Translated: CATSRDLRGLADEKLFF.

V and J are TRBV28 and TRBJ1-5, with D uncertain. The germline CDR1 and CDR2 sequences are MDHEN and SYDVKM. The CDR3 runs 13 residues. Trimming took off 4 bases at V and 6 bases at J, with 10 bases between the two ends. CDR3: CASSSLYSQPQHF. CDR3 coding DNA: TGTGCCAGCAGTTCCCTTTATTCTCAGCCCCAGCATTTT.

The V gene is TRBV2, the J gene TRBJ2-3, with D possibly being TRBD1 (6 bases). The CDR3 is made up of 16 amino acids. Germline values: CDR1 SNHLY, CDR2 FYNNEI. Trimming shortened V by 1 base and J by 4 bases, and 15 bases separated the two germline ends. CDR3: CASSEGGLGLPDTQYF. The DNA for the CDR3 is TGTGCCAGCAGTGAAGGGGGGCTTGGCCTGCCAGATACGCAGTATTTT.

This sequence joins TRBV10-1 and TRBJ1-1; no reliable D call. The CDR3 spans 13 residues. With 6 bases removed from V and 1 base from J, the gap between germline ends came to 9 bases. Germline V gives CDR1 WNHNN, CDR2 SYGVQD (reference sequence). CDR3 nucleotides: TGCGCCAGCAGGGGAACCAGGAACACTGAAGCTTTCTTT. It is translated as CASRGTRNTEAFF.

In its sample, this clone was seen a few times. V usage is TRBV2 and J usage is TRBJ2-5; D gene unclear. V was pared by 5 bases and J by 3 bases, with 10 bases between. The germline V gene encodes CDR1 SNHLY and CDR2 FYNNEI. The CDR3 runs to 13 residues. CDR3 nucleotide sequence: TGTGCCAGCAGTTCAATGCGCAAAGAGACCCAGTACTTC. Protein product: CASSSMRKETQYF.

Of note for this clone: Other DNA sequences in the same sample also yield this CDR3. The chain couples TRBV6-1 to TRBJ2-7, with D possibly matching TRBD2 (5 bases). The germline V gene encodes CDR1 MNHNS and CDR2 SASEGT. Trimming took 5 bases from V and 3 from J, leaving 17 bases between them. The CDR3 extends over 15 amino acids. Here the CDR3 reads CASSPVTGRGYEQYF. The CDR3 DNA reads TGTGCCAGCAGTCCGGTGACGGGAAGAGGCTACGAGCAGTACTTC.